What follows describes a single T cell receptor beta chain. Antigen unknown. TCRdb's table, derived via immunoSEQ multiplex PCR, lists solely in-frame clones and lacks some. The profile shows approximately 150,000 clones, around four fifths of them singletons. V gave up 7 bases and J gave up 3 bases, with 18 bases separating them. Germline CDR1 is MNHNS and CDR2 is SASEGT. CDR3 length: 15 amino acids. This sample stems from a study of cytomegalovirus exposure and HLA in healthy donors. Whole-study findings and limits: That first-cohort TCR clusters tended to co-occur in the roughly 130 validation repertoires was found in a later analysis. It was reportedly the case that the classifier diagnosed cytomegalovirus status with high specificity and sensitivity. In vitro assays verified that a few CMV-associated chains recognized CMV antigens specifically. Rarity characterized most TCR sequences, yet some public TCRs appeared in many donors.

This chain connects TRBV6-1 to TRBJ1-2; D not resolved. This clonotype originated in a man aged 30 to 45 in good health and CMV-seropositive. Material for sequencing was PBMCs. The CDR3 spells CASTLGPREDYGYTF. The CDR3 coding sequence is TGTGCCAGCACCTTAGGGCCGAGGGAGGACTATGGCTACACCTTC.